The 8 T cell receptor beta chains listed next were all sequenced from one sample in a study of blood T cell repertoires in COVID-19. Using immunoSEQ multiplex PCR, the repertoire was profiled, and TCRdb retains in-frame clones only, with some absent. The sample carries around 160,000 clones, 75% to 85% recorded once. Sequencing used peripheral blood. All receptors come from a human donor with acute or convalescent COVID-19. The donor label of this sample is uncertain.

This chain joins TRBV30 and TRBJ1-3; D remains unclear. The CDR3 extends over 13 amino acids. Trimming took off 6 bases at V and 4 bases at J, with 13 bases between the two ends. Per germline, CDR1 GTSNPN and CDR2 SVGIG (reference sequence). The CDR3 coding sequence is TGTGCCTGCCTGCAACCGGGAGGAAACACCATATATTTT. Its protein is CACLQPGGNTIYF.

The V gene is TRBV19, the J gene TRBJ2-4; 12 positions agree with TRBD2. The CDR3 has 16 residues. Trimming cost V 4 bases and J 8 bases; bases outside gene matches: 9. Germline lookup yields CDR1 LNHDA and CDR2 SQIVND (reference sequence). The CDR3 sequence: CASSTPETSGGHIQYF. DNA for the CDR3: TGTGCCAGTAGTACCCCCGAGACTAGCGGGGGACACATTCAGTACTTC.

This chain connects TRBV9 to TRBJ2-5, with D perhaps matching TRBD1 (5 bases). Germline-derived CDR1 and CDR2 are SGDLS and YYNGEE. V lost 4 bases and J 4 bases, leaving 11 bases between the germline ends. The CDR3 has 13 residues. CDR3 protein: CASSPRQRETQYF. CDR3 DNA: TGTGCCAGCAGCCCGCGACAGCGAGAGACCCAGTACTTC. Full variable domain (missing parts from reference TRBV9 and TRBJ2-5): DSGVTQTPKHLITATGQRVTLRCSPRSGDLSVYWYQQSLDQGLQFLIQYYNGEERAKGNILERFSAQQFPDLHSELNLSSLELGDSALYFCASSPRQRETQYFGPGTRLLVL.

The chain carries TRBV19 and TRBJ2-3, with 8 bases aligning to TRBD1. Germline V CDR1 and CDR2: LNHDA, SQIVND (reference sequence). CDR3 length: 14 amino acids. The ends lost 5 bases at V and 6 bases at J; junction bases unmatched: 7. CDR3 sequence reads: CASSPDRGRDTQYF. The CDR3 nucleotides read TGTGCCAGTAGTCCCGACAGGGGCAGGGATACGCAGTATTTT.

V usage is TRBV3-1 (or the pseudogene TRBV3-2) and J usage is TRBJ2-3; the D gene is possibly TRBD1 (6 bases). The V and J ends lost 1 base and 5 bases respectively, with 22 bases between them. Germline V gives CDR1 LGHDT, CDR2 YNNKEL (reference sequence). The CDR3 length is 18 residues. The CDR3 is CASSQGSPYRVSLDTQYF. The CDR3 coding sequence is TGTGCCAGCAGCCAAGGCTCCCCCTACAGGGTTAGTCTAGATACGCAGTATTTT.

The sample holds many counts of this clone. The V and J genes are TRBV5-1 and TRBJ1-2, with 8 bases that match TRBD1. Germline CDR1 SGHRS, CDR2 YFSETQ. The V and J ends lost 5 bases and 3 bases, in that order; junction bases with no gene match: 6. The CDR3 runs to 14 residues. CDR3 DNA sequence: TGCGCCAGCAGAGGACAGGGAAAGGACTATGGCTACACCTTC. Protein: CASRGQGKDYGYTF.

A few counts support this clone. The chain has TRBV4-1 and TRBJ1-2; 7 nucleotides line up with TRBD1. CDR3 length: 15 amino acids. Germline V CDR1 and CDR2: MGHRA, YSYEKL. V dropped 4 bases and J dropped 2; count of bases not matched to a gene: 7. The CDR3 spells CASSPPLTGNYGYTF. The CDR3 DNA is TGCGCCAGCAGCCCCCCCTTGACAGGGAACTATGGCTACACCTTC.

This rearrangement joins TRBV9 to TRBJ2-3; D possibly corresponds to TRBD2 (5 bases). The CDR3 runs to 14 residues. CDR1 and CDR2 (germline): SGDLS, YYNGEE. Trimming cost V 0 bases and J 2 bases, with 7 bases left between them. The CDR3 DNA reads as TGTGCCAGCAGCGTAGGAGGGATCACAGATACGCAGTATTTT. Translating gives CASSVGGITDTQYF.